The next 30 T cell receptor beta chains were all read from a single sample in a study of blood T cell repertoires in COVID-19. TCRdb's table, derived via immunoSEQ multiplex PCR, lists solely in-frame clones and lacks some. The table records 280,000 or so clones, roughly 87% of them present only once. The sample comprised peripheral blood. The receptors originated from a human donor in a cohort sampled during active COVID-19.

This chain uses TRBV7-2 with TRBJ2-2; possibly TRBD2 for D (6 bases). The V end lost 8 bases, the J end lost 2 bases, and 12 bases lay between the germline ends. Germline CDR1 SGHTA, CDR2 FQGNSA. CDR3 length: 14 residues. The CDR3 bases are TGTGCCAGCGGGGTGCGGGGCAACACCGGGGAGCTGTTTTTT. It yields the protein CASGVRGNTGELFF. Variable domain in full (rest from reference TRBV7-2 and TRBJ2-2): GAGVSQSPSNKVTEKGKDVELRCDPISGHTALYWYRQSLGQGLEFLIYFQGNSAPDKSGLPSDRFSAERTGGSVSTLTIQRTQQEDSAVYLCASGVRGNTGELFFGEGSRLTVL.

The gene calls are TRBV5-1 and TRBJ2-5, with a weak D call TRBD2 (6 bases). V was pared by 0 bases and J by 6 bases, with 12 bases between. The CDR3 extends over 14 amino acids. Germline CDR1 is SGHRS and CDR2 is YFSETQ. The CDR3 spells CASSLGGEAKTQYF. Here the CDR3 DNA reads TGCGCCAGCAGCTTGGGAGGGGAGGCGAAGACCCAGTACTTC.

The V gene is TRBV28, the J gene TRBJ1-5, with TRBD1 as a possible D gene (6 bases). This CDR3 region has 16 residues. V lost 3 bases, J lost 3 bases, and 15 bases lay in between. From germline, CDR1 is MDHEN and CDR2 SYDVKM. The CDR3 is CASSFRGTKDNQPQHF. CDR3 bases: TGTGCCAGCAGTTTTAGGGGGACAAAGGACAATCAGCCCCAGCATTTT.

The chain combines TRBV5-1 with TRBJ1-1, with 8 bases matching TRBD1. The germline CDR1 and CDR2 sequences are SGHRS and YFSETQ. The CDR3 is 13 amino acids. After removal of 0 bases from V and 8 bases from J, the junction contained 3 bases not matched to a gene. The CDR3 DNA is TGCGCCAGCAGCTTGGAGGCAGGGGGCGAAGCTTTCTTT. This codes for CASSLEAGGEAFF.

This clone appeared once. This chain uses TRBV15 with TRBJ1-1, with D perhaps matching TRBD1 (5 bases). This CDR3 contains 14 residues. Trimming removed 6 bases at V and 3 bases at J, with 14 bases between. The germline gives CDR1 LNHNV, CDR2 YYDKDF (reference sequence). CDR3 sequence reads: CATRRWGEDTEAFF. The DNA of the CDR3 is TGTGCCACCAGACGTTGGGGGGAGGACACTGAAGCTTTCTTT.

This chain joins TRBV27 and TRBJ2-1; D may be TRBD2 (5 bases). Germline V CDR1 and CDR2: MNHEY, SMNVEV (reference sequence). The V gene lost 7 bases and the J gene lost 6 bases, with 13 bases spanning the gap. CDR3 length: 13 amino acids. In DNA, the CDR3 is TGTGCCAGCATCTCACTAGGGTCCAATGAGCAGTTCTTC. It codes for CASISLGSNEQFF.

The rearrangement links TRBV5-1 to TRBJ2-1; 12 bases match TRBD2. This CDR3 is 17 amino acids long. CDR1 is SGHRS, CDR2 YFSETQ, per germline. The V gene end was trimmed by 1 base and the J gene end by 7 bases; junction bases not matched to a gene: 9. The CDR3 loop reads CASSLIPSGRGQNEQFF. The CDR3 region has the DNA TGCGCCAGCAGCTTGATCCCTAGCGGGAGGGGACAAAATGAGCAGTTCTTC. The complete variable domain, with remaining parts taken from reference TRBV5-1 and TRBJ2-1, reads KAGVTQTPRYLIKTRGQQVTLSCSPISGHRSVSWYQQTPGQGLQFLFEYFSETQRNKGNFPGRFSGRQFSNSRSEMNVSTLELGDSALYLCASSLIPSGRGQNEQFFGPGTRLTVL.

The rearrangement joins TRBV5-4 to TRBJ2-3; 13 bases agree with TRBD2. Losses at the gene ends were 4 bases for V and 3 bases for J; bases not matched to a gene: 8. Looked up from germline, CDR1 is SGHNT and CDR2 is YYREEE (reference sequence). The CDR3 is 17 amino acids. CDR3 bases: TGTGCCAGCAGCCCAAGGACTAGCGGGAGCCCTACAGATACGCAGTATTTT. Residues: CASSPRTSGSPTDTQYF.

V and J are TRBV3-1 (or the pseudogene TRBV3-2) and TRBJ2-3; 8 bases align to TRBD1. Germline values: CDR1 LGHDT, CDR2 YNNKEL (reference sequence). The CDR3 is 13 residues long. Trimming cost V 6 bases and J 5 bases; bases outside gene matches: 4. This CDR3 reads CASRDRVRDTQYF. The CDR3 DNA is TGTGCCAGCAGGGACAGGGTGAGAGATACGCAGTATTTT.

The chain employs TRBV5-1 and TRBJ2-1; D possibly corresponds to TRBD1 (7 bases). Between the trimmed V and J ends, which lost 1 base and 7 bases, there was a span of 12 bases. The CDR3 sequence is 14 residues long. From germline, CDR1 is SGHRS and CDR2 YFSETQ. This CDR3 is CASSLRQGGNEQFF. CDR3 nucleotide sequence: TGCGCCAGCAGCTTGCGGCAGGGGGGTAATGAGCAGTTCTTC.

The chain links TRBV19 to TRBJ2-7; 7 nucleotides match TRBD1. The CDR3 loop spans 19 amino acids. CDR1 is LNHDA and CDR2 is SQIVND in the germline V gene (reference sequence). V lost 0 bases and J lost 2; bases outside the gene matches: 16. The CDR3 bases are TGTGCCAGTAGTATAGATGGCCCCACAGGGGCCAAGGATACCTACGAGCAGTACTTC. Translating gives CASSIDGPTGAKDTYEQYF.

The CDR3 reads CASSPISGRASEQFF. The CDR3 DNA sequence: TGTGCCAGCTCACCAATAAGCGGGAGGGCCTCTGAGCAGTTCTTC. The chain is built from TRBV18 and TRBJ2-1, with 10 nucleotides matching TRBD2. The CDR3 is 15 amino acids. V shed 2 bases, J shed 9 bases, and the junction held 7 bases outside the gene matches. CDR1 KGHSH and CDR2 LQKENI come from the germline V gene.

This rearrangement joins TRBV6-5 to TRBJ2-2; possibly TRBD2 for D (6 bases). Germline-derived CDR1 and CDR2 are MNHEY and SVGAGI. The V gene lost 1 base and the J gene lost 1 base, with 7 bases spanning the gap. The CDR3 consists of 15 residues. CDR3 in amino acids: CASSYWEENTGELFF. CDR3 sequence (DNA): TGTGCCAGCAGTTACTGGGAGGAGAACACCGGGGAGCTGTTTTTT.

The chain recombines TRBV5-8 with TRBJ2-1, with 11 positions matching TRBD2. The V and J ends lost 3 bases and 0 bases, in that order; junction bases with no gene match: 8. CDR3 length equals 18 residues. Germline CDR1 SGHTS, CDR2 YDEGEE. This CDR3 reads CASSSGLAAAGSYNEQFF. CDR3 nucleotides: TGTGCCAGCAGCTCGGGACTAGCGGCGGCGGGCTCCTACAATGAGCAGTTCTTC.

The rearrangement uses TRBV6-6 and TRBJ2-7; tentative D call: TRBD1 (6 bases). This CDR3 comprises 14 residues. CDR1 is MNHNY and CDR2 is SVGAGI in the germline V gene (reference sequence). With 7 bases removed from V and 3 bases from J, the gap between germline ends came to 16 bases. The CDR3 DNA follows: TGTGCCAGCACCCCACAGGGTACAGGCTACGAGCAGTACTTC. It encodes CASTPQGTGYEQYF.

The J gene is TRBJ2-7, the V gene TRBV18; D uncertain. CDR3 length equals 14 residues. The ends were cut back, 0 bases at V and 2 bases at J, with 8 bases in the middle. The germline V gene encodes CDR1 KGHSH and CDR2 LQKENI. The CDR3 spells CASSPPGLPYEQYF. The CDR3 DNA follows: TGTGCCAGCTCACCACCTGGCCTCCCCTACGAGCAGTACTTC.

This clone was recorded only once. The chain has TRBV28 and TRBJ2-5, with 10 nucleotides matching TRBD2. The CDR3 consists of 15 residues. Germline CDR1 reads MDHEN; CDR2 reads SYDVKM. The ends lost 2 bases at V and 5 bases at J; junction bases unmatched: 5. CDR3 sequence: CASSLGAGGLETQYF. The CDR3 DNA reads TGTGCCAGCAGTTTAGGAGCGGGAGGGCTGGAGACCCAGTACTTC.

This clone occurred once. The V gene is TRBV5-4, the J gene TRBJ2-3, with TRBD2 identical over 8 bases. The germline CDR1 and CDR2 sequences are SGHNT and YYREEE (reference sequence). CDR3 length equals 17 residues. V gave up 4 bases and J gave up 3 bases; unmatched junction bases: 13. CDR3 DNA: TGTGCCAGCAGCCCTCTGGGCGGGAGGATGGCGACAGATACGCAGTATTTT. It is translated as CASSPLGGRMATDTQYF.

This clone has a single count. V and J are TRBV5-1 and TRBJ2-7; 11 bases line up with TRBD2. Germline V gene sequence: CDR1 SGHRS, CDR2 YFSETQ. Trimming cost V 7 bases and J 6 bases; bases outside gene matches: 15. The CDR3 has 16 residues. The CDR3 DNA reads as TGCGCCAGCGGACTACTAGCGGGAGTCCCTCAGGCCGAGCAGTACTTC. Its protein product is CASGLLAGVPQAEQYF.

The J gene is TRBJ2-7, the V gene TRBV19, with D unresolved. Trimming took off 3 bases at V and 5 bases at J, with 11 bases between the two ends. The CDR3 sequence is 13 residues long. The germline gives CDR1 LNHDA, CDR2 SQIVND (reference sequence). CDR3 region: CASSIGGADEQYF. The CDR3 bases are TGTGCCAGTAGTATTGGTGGTGCGGACGAGCAGTACTTC.

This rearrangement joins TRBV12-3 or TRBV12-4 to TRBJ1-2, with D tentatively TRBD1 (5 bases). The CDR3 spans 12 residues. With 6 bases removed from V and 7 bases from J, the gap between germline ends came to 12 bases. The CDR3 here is CASSLAGLGYTF. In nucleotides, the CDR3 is TGTGCCAGCAGCTTGGCAGGGCTTGGCTACACCTTC.

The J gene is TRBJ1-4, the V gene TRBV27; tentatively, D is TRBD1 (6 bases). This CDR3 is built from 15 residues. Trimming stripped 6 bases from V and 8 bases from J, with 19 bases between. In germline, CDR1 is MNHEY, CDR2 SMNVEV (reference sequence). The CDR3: CASSLGGGRFEKLFF. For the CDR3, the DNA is TGTGCCAGCAGCCTCGGGGGGGGCAGGTTCGAAAAACTGTTTTTT.

The CDR3 region has the DNA TGTGCCAGCAGGCGACAGGGCAGCACTGAAGCTTTCTTT. Residues: CASRRQGSTEAFF. The rearrangement joins TRBV6-4 to TRBJ1-1, with 7 positions matching TRBD1. CDR3 length equals 13 residues. Trimming cost V 6 bases and J 4 bases; bases outside gene matches: 5. CDR1 is MRHNA, CDR2 SNTAGT, per germline.

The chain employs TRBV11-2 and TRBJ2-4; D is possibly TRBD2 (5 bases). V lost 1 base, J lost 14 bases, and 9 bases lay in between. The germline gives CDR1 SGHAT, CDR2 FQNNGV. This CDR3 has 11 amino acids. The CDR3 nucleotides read TGTGCCAGCAGCTTAGGGCGGGCGGAGTACTTC. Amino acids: CASSLGRAEYF.

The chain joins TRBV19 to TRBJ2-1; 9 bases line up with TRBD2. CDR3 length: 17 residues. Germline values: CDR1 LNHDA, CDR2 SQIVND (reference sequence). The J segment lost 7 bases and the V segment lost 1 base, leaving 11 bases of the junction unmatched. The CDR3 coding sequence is TGTGCCAGTAGTATAGTTAAACTAGCGGGTAAAGTGAATGAGCAGTTCTTC. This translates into CASSIVKLAGKVNEQFF.

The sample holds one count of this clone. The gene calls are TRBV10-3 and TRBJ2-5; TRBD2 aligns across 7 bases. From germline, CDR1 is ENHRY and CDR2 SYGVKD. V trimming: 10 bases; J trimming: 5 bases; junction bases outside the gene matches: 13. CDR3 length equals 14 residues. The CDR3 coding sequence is TGTGCCACCCAGAGGACCGGGGGGAAGGAGACCCAGTACTTC. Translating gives CATQRTGGKETQYF.

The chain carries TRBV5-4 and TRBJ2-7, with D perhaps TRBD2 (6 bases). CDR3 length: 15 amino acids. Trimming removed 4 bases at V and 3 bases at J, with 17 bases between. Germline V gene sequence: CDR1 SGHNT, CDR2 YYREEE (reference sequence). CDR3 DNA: TGTGCCAGCAGCCCTCCGGGTCAGGGAGGCTACGAGCAGTACTTC. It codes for CASSPPGQGGYEQYF.

For the CDR3, the DNA is TGTGCCAGCAGCCGCGGCGGAGGGTTGAATGAGCAGTTCTTC. It specifies CASSRGGGLNEQFF. The chain joins TRBV3-1 (or the pseudogene TRBV3-2) to TRBJ2-1; D might be TRBD2 (6 bases). Germline V lookup: CDR1 LGHDT, CDR2 YNNKEL (reference sequence). The CDR3 length is 14 residues. Trimming left V 4 bases short and J 7 bases short, with 14 bases between.

Here the CDR3 reads CASSLMTTTDTQYF. The CDR3 coding sequence is TGTGCCAGCAGCTTAATGACTACTACAGATACGCAGTATTTT. V and J are TRBV7-9 and TRBJ2-3; D is possibly TRBD2 (5 bases). V gave up 2 bases and J gave up 3 bases, with 9 bases separating them. Germline V gene data show CDR1 as SEHNR and CDR2 as FQNEAQ (reference sequence). CDR3 length equals 14 residues.

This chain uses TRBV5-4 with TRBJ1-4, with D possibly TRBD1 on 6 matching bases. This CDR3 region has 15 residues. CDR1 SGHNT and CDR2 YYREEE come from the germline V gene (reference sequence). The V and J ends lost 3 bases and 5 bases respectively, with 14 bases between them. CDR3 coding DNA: TGTGCCAGCAGCTCCTACAGGGAGAGGAATGAAAAACTGTTTTTT. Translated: CASSSYRERNEKLFF.